The 8 T cell receptor beta chains reported below all come from one sample, sequenced in a study of graft-versus-host responses after intestinal transplantation (dated by TCRdb to the early 2020s). Library construction relied on the immunoSEQ multiplex PCR assay. TCRdb's version of the immuneACCESS table is confined to in-frame rearrangements and falls short of the full clone set. An unresolved V gene accounts for under half of the shortfall where checked; the remainder is of unknown origin. This sample is represented by tens of thousands of clones; about 90% of them were singletons. Roughly 5.5% of the sample rests with the top ten. The material sequenced was PBMCs, taken approximately 660 days after intestinal transplant. Receptors were obtained from a human patient who received an intestinal transplant, so some T cells may come from the graft donor.

The V and J genes are TRBV18 and TRBJ2-7; the D gene could be TRBD1 or TRBD2 (6 bases each). V was shortened by 2 bases and J by 5 bases, with 7 bases between the two germline ends. Per the germline V gene, CDR1 is KGHSH and CDR2 is LQKENI. The CDR3 has 12 residues. The CDR3, as DNA: TGTGCCAGCTCACCAAGGGGGGACGAGCAGTACTTC. Its translation: CASSPRGDEQYF.

This clone was seen a single time. The chain carries TRBV7-9 and TRBJ1-1; tentative D call: TRBD1 (5 bases). Germline loops: CDR1 SEHNR, CDR2 FQNEAQ (reference sequence). Trimming took off 0 bases at V and 3 bases at J, with 23 bases between the two ends. CDR3 size: 19 residues. CDR3 residues: CASSLAGGSGRLGDTEAFF. The CDR3 nucleotides read TGTGCCAGCAGCTTAGCGGGGGGTTCCGGAAGGTTAGGAGACACTGAAGCTTTCTTT.

The chain combines TRBV9 with TRBJ1-6; D unresolved. This CDR3 region has 17 residues. Per the germline V gene, CDR1 is SGDLS and CDR2 is YYNGEE. V was pared by 0 bases and J by 4 bases, with 14 bases between. CDR3 residues: CASSVGGAVTYNSPLHF. The CDR3 DNA sequence: TGTGCCAGCAGCGTAGGGGGTGCAGTTACGTATAATTCACCCCTCCACTTT.

This clone was counted once. V usage is TRBV9 and J usage is TRBJ2-1; TRBD2 matches 7 bases. The V gene's germline CDR1 is SGDLS and CDR2 YYNGEE. The CDR3 has 15 residues. V lost 2 bases, J lost 6 bases, and 8 bases stayed unmatched. The CDR3 protein is CASSVLTSPLNEQFF. Written as DNA, the CDR3 is TGTGCCAGCAGCGTGCTGACTAGCCCCCTCAATGAGCAGTTCTTC.

V gene TRBV6-1 combines with J gene TRBJ2-7; no clear D. Germline loops: CDR1 MNHNS, CDR2 SASEGT. The CDR3 runs to 13 residues. The germline V and J ends were trimmed by 5 bases and 3 bases, with 11 bases remaining between them. The CDR3 DNA is TGTGCCAGCAGTTCCTTTAAGGACTACGAGCAGTACTTC. Its protein product is CASSSFKDYEQYF.

This clone was detected a few times. This chain uses TRBV2 with TRBJ2-1; no definite D call. Trimming shortened V by 3 bases and J by 8 bases, and 11 bases separated the two germline ends. Germline V gene lookup returns CDR1 SNHLY and CDR2 FYNNEI. The CDR3 spans 13 residues. In DNA, the CDR3 is TGTGCCAGCAGTGAGTCGACGGTCGATGAGCAGTTCTTC. Its protein product is CASSESTVDEQFF.

The chain joins TRBV6-5 to TRBJ2-1, with D unclear. V lost 8 bases and J lost 1, with 12 bases in between. In germline, CDR1 is MNHEY, CDR2 SVGAGI. The CDR3 spans 14 residues. The DNA for the CDR3 is TGTGCCAGCGGTCCTCCCACATCCTACAATGAGCAGTTCTTC. It encodes CASGPPTSYNEQFF.

The chain carries TRBV10-2 and TRBJ2-1, with D maybe TRBD2 (5 bases). The ends were cut back, 3 bases at V and 4 bases at J, with 10 bases in the middle. Germline CDR1 and CDR2: WSHSY and SAAADI. The CDR3 spans 14 residues. Here the CDR3 DNA reads TGCGCCAGCAGTGACTCCCTAGCTTACAATGAGCAGTTCTTC. Translating it yields CASSDSLAYNEQFF.